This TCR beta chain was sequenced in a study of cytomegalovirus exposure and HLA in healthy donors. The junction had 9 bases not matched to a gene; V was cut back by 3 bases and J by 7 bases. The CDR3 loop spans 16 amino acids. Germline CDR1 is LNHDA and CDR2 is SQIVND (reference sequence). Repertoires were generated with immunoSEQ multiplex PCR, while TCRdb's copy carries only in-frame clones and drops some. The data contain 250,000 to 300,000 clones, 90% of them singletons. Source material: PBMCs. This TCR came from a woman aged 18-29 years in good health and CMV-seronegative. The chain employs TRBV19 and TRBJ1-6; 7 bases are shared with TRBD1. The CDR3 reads CASSIAGGGGNSPLHF. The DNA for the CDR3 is TGTGCCAGTAGTATTGCGGGAGGGGGCGGCAATTCACCCCTCCACTTT.